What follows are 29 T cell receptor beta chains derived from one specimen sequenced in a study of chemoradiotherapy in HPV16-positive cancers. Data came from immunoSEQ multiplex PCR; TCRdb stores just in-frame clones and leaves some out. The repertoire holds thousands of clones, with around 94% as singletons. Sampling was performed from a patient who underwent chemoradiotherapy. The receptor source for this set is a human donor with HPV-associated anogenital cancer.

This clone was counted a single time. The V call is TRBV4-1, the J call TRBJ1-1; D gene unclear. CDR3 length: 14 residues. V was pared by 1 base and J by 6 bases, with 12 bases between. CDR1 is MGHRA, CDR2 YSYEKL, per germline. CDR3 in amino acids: CASSQARMGSEAFF. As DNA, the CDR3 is TGCGCCAGCAGCCAAGCTCGGATGGGATCTGAAGCTTTCTTT.

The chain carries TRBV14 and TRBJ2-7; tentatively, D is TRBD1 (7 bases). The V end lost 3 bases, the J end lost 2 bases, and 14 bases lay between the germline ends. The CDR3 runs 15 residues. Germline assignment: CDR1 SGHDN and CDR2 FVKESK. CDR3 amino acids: CASSHGAGGTYEQYF. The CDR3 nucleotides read TGTGCCAGCAGCCATGGGGCAGGGGGGACCTACGAGCAGTACTTC.

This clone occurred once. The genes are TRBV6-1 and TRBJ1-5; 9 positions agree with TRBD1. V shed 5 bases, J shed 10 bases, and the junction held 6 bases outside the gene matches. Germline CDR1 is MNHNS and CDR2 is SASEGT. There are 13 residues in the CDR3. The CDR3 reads CASSLPGQGPQHF. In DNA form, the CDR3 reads TGTGCCAGCAGTTTACCGGGACAGGGCCCCCAGCATTTT.

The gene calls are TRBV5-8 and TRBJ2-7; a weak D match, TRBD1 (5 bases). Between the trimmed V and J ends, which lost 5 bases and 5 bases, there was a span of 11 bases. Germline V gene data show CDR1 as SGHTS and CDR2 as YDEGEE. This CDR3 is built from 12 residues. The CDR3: CASRQTVHEQYF. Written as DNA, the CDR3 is TGTGCCAGCAGACAGACAGTGCACGAGCAGTACTTC.

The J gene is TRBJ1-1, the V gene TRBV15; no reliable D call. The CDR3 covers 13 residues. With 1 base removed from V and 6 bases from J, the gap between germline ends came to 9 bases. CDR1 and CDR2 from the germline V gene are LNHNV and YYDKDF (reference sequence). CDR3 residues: CATSRGGSAEAFF. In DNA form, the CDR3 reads TGTGCCACCAGCAGAGGAGGTTCGGCTGAAGCTTTCTTT.

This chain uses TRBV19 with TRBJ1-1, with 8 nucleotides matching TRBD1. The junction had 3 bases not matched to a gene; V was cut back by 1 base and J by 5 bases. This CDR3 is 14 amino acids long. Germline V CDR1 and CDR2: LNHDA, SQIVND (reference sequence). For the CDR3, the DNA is TGTGCCAGTAGTATAGGGACAGGGAGGACTGAAGCTTTCTTT. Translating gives CASSIGTGRTEAFF. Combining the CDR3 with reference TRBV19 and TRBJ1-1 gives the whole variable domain DGGITQSPKYLFRKEGQNVTLSCEQNLNHDAMYWYRQDPGQGLRLIYYSQIVNDFQKGDIAEGYSVSREKKESFPLTVTSAQKNPTAFYLCASSIGTGRTEAFFGQGTRLTVV.

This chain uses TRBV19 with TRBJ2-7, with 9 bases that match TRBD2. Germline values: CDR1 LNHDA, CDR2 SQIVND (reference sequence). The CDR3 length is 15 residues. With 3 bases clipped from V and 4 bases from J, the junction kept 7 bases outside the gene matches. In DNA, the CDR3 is TGTGCCAGTAGTATCGGCGGGAGGGCCAATTACGAGCAGTACTTC. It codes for CASSIGGRANYEQYF.

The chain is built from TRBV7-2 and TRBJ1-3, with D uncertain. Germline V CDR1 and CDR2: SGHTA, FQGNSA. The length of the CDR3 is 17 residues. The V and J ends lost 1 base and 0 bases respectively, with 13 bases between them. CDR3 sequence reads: CASSLDRGRFSGNTIYF. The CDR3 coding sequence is TGTGCCAGCAGCTTAGATAGAGGGAGATTCTCTGGAAACACCATATATTTT.

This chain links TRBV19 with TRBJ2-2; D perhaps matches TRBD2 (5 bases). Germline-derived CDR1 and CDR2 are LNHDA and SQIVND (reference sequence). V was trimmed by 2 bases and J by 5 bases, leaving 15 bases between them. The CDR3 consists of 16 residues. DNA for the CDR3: TGTGCCAGTAGTATAACTCGTGGGAGAGAAACCGGGGAGCTGTTTTTT. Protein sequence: CASSITRGRETGELFF.

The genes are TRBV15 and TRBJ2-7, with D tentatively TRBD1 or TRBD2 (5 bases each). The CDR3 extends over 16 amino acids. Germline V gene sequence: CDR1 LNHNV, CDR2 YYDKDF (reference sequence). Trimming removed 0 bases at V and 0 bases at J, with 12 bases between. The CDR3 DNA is TGTGCCACCAGCAGAGATCGGGGCAGAAACTCCTACGAGCAGTACTTC. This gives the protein CATSRDRGRNSYEQYF.

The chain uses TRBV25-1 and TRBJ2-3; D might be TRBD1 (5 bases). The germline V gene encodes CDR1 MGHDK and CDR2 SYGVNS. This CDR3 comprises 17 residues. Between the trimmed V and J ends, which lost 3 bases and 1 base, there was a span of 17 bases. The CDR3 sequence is CASSDLVTRARTDTQYF. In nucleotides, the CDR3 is TGTGCCAGCAGTGACCTTGTCACCAGGGCCCGCACAGATACGCAGTATTTT.

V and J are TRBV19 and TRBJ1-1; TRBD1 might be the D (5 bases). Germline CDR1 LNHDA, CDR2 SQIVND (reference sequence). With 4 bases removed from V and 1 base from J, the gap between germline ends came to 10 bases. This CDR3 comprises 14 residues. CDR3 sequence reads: CASSSGGGNTEAFF. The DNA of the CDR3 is TGTGCCAGTAGTAGTGGCGGGGGGAACACTGAAGCTTTCTTT.

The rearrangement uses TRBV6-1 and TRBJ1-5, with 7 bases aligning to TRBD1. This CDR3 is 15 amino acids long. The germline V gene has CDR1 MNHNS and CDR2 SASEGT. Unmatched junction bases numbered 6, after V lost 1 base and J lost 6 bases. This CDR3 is CASSEEAGGAQPQHF. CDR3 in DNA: TGTGCCAGCAGTGAAGAGGCAGGGGGGGCTCAGCCCCAGCATTTT.

The CDR3 here is CASSDRRQGQGAFF. Written as DNA, the CDR3 is TGTGCCAGCAGTGACCGGAGACAGGGTCAGGGAGCTTTCTTT. The rearrangement joins TRBV2 to TRBJ1-1, with TRBD1 matching 7 bases. Germline V gene lookup returns CDR1 SNHLY and CDR2 FYNNEI. J lost 10 bases, V lost 3 bases, and 11 bases had no gene match. The CDR3 extends over 14 amino acids.

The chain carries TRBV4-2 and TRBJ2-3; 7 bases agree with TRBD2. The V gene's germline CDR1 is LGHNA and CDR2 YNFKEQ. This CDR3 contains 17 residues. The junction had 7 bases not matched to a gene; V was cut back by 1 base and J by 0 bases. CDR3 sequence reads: CASSQGVAGSSTDTQYF. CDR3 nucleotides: TGTGCCAGCAGCCAAGGGGTAGCGGGTTCTAGCACAGATACGCAGTATTTT.

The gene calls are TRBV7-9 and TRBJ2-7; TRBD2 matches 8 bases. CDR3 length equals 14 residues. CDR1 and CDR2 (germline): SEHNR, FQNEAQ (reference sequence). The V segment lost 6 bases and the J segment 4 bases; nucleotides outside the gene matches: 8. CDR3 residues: CASSPGLAGYEQYF. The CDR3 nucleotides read TGTGCCAGCAGTCCCGGACTAGCAGGGTACGAGCAGTACTTC.

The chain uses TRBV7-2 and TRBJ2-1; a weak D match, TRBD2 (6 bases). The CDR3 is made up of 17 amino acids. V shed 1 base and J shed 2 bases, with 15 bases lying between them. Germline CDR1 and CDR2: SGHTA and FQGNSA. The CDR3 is CASSLVKGWGAYNEQFF. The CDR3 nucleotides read TGTGCCAGCAGCTTAGTGAAAGGTTGGGGGGCCTACAATGAGCAGTTCTTC.

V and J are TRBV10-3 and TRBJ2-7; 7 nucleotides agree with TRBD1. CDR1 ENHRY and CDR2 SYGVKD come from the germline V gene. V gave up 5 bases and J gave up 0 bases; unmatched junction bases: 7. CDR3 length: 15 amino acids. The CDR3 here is CAISPEGQSSYEQYF. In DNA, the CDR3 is TGTGCCATCAGTCCTGAGGGACAGTCCTCCTACGAGCAGTACTTC.

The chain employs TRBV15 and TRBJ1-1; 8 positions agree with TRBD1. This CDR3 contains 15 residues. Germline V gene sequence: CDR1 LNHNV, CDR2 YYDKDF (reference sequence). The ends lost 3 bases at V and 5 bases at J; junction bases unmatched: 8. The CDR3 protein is CATSRRTGWETEAFF. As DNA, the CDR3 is TGTGCCACCAGCAGGAGGACAGGGTGGGAGACTGAAGCTTTCTTT.

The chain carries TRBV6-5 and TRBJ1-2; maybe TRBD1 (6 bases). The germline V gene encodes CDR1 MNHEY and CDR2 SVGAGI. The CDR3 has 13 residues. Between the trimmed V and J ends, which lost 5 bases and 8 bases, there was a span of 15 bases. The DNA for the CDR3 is TGTGCCAGCAGTCGCAAGGGGGATGAAGGCTACACCTTC. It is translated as CASSRKGDEGYTF.

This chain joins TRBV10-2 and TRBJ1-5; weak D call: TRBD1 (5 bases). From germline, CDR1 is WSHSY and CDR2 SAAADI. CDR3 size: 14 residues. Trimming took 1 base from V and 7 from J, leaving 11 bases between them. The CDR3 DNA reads TGCGCCAGCAGTGAGTTTGGGGGAGACCAGCCCCAGCATTTT. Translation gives CASSEFGGDQPQHF.

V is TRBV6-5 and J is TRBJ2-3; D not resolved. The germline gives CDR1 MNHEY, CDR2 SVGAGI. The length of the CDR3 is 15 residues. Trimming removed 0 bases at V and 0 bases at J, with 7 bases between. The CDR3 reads CASSYSLGSTDTQYF. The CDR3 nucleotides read TGTGCCAGCAGTTACTCTCTCGGAAGCACAGATACGCAGTATTTT.

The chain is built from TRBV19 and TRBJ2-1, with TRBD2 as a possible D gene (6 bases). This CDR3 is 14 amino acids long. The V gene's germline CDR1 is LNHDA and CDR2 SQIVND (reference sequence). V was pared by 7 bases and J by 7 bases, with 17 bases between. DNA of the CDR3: TGTGCCAGTACCCGGGAGCCCCACAAGAATGAGCAGTTCTTC. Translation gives CASTREPHKNEQFF.

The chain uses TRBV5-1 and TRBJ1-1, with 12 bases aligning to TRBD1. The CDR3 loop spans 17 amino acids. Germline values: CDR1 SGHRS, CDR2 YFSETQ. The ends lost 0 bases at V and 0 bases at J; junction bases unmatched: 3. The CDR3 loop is CASSLGGQGAMNTEAFF. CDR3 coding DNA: TGCGCCAGCAGCTTGGGGGGACAGGGGGCCATGAACACTGAAGCTTTCTTT.

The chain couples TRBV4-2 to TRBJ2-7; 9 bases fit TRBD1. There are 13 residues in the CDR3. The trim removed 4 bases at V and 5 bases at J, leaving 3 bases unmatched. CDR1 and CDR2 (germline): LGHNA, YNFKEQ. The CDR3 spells CASSPRTGDEQYF. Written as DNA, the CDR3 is TGTGCCAGCAGCCCACGGACAGGGGACGAGCAGTACTTC.

Here the CDR3 reads CASSLAQGWKKLFF. CDR3 in DNA: TGCGCCAGCAGCTTGGCGCAGGGGTGGAAAAAACTGTTTTTT. V usage is TRBV5-1 and J usage is TRBJ1-4; tentative D call: TRBD1 (6 bases). Trimming took 0 bases from V and 9 from J, leaving 12 bases between them. The germline V gene has CDR1 SGHRS and CDR2 YFSETQ. The CDR3 has 14 residues.

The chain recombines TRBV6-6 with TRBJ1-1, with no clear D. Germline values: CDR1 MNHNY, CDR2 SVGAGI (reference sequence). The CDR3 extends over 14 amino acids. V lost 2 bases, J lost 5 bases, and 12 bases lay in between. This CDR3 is CASSYGLSGTEAFF. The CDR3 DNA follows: TGTGCCAGCAGTTACGGCTTATCGGGGACTGAAGCTTTCTTT.

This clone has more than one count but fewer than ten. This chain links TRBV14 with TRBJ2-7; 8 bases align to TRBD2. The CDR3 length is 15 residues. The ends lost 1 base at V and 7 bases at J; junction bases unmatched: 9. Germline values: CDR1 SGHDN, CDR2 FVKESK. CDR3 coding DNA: TGTGCCAGCAGCCAAGTTGCGGCGGGAGGTCAGGAGCAGTACTTC. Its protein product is CASSQVAAGGQEQYF.

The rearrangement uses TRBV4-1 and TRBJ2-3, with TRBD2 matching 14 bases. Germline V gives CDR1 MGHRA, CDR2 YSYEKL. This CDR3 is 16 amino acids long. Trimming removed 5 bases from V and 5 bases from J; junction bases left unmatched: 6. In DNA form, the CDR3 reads TGCGCCAGCAGCAACCGACTAGCGGGGGGGAAAGATACGCAGTATTTT. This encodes CASSNRLAGGKDTQYF.